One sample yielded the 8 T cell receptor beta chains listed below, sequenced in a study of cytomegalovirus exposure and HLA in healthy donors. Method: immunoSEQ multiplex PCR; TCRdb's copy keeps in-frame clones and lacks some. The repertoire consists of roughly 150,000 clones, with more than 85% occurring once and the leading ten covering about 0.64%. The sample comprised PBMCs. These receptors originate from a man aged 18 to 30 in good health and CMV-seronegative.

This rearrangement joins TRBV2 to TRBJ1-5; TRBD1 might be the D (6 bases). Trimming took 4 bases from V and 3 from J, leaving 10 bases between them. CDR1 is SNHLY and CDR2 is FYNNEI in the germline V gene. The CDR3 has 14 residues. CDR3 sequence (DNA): TGTGCCAGCAGTGGGGACACACCCAATCAGCCCCAGCATTTT. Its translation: CASSGDTPNQPQHF.

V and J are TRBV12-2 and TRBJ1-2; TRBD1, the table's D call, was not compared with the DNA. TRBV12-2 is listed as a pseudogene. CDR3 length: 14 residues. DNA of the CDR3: TGTGCAAGTCGCCTCGGACAGGGAATCTATGGCTACACCTTC. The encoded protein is CASRLGQGIYGYTF.

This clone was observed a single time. The CDR3 nucleotides read TGTGCCACCAGCAGTGACATAGCGGGCTCCTACAATGAGCAGTTCTTC. It yields the protein CATSSDIAGSYNEQFF. This chain connects TRBV15 to TRBJ2-1, with 7 bases aligning to TRBD2. The CDR3 consists of 16 residues. Germline-derived CDR1 and CDR2 are LNHNV and YYDKDF (reference sequence). V shed 3 bases, J shed 0 bases, and the junction held 5 bases outside the gene matches. The variable domain in full, completed from reference TRBV15 and TRBJ2-1, reads DAMVIQNPRYQVTQFGKPVTLSCSQTLNHNVMYWYQQKSSQAPKLLFHYYDKDFNNEADTPDNFQSRRPNTSFCFLDIRSPGLGDTAMYLCATSSDIAGSYNEQFFGPGTRLTVL.

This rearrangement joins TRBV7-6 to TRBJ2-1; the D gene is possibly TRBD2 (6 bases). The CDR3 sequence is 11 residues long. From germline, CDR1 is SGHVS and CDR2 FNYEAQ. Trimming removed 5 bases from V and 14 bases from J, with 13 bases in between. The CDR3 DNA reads TGTGCCAGCAGCGACGGACTATTTGAGTTCTTC. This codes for CASSDGLFEFF.

DNA of the CDR3: TGCGCCAGCAGCTCGGGACAGGGGAGGGACGCCGGGGAGCTGTTTTTT. Its translation: CASSSGQGRDAGELFF. The chain is built from TRBV5-1 and TRBJ2-2; TRBD1 agrees at 10 bases. Germline V gene lookup returns CDR1 SGHRS and CDR2 YFSETQ. This CDR3 region has 16 residues. V lost 3 bases and J lost 6; bases outside the gene matches: 8.

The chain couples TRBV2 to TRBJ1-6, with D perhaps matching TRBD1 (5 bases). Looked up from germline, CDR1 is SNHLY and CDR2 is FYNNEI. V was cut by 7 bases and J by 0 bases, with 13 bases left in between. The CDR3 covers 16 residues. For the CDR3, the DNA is TGTGCCAGCAAGGGGTACGCTAGCTCCTATAATTCACCCCTCCACTTT. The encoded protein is CASKGYASSYNSPLHF.

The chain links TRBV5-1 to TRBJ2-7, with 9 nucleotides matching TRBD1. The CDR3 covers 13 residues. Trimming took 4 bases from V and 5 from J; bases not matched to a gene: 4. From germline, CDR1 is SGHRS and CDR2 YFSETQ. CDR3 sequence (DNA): TGCGCCAGCAGCGAACAGGGGGCCAACGAGCAGTACTTC. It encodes CASSEQGANEQYF.

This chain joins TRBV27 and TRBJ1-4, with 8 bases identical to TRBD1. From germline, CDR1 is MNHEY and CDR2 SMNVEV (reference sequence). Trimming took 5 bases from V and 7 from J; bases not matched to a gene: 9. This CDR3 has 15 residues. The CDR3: CASSGPGGMGEKLFF. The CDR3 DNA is TGTGCCAGCAGTGGGCCAGGGGGCATGGGTGAAAAACTGTTTTTT.